The next 19 T cell receptor beta chains were all read from a single sample in a study of blood T cell repertoires in COVID-19. Generated by immunoSEQ multiplex PCR, the TCRdb table keeps only in-frame clones and is missing some. The sample holds roughly 87,000 clones; around 90% are singletons and the top ten take about 5%. Sequences were obtained from peripheral blood. These receptors originate from a man between 35 and 55 years old with acute or convalescent COVID-19.

The chain couples TRBV7-5 to TRBJ2-2; the table calls TRBD1, which could not be checked here. TRBV7-5 constitutes a pseudogene. The length of the CDR3 is 20 residues. In nucleotides, the CDR3 is TGTGCCAGAAGCTTAGCCCCGAAGCGGCCGGGACAGGGGGCCACCGGGGAGCTGTTTTTT. Translation: CARSLAPKRPGQGATGELFF.

J is TRBJ2-5 and V is TRBV25-1; 8 bases match TRBD1. V lost 2 bases, J lost 3 bases, and 2 bases stayed unmatched. This CDR3 region has 14 residues. Germline V gene sequence: CDR1 MGHDK, CDR2 SYGVNS. The CDR3 bases are TGTGCCAGCAGTGAAGACAGGGGAGAAGAGACCCAGTACTTC. This codes for CASSEDRGEETQYF.

This clone came up once. The rearrangement joins TRBV7-8 to TRBJ2-7, with 9 bases aligning to TRBD1. The CDR3 runs 15 residues. From germline, CDR1 is SGHVS and CDR2 FQNEAQ. Losses at the gene ends were 2 bases for V and 0 bases for J; bases not matched to a gene: 2. DNA of the CDR3: TGTGCCAGCAGCTTAAGACAGGGGGGCTCCTACGAGCAGTACTTC. It specifies CASSLRQGGSYEQYF.

This clone turned up a few times. The chain couples TRBV6-5 to TRBJ2-7; D call uncertain. The CDR3 runs 14 residues. V was pared by 6 bases and J by 0 bases, with 12 bases between. Germline values: CDR1 MNHEY, CDR2 SVGAGI. CDR3 amino acids: CASRNSYLSYEQYF. The CDR3 DNA reads as TGTGCCAGCAGGAACAGCTACCTCTCCTACGAGCAGTACTTC.

This chain links TRBV6-5 with TRBJ1-3; the match to TRBD1 covers 9 bases. J lost 3 bases, V lost 6 bases, and 6 bases had no gene match. The CDR3 consists of 15 residues. Per the germline V gene, CDR1 is MNHEY and CDR2 is SVGAGI. The CDR3 protein is CASRDTGGNGNTIYF. CDR3 DNA sequence: TGTGCCAGCAGGGATACAGGGGGCAATGGAAACACCATATATTTT.

The CDR3 sequence is CASSRIRSEAFF. The CDR3 nucleotides are TGTGCCAGCAGCCGTATTAGGAGTGAAGCTTTCTTT. V and J are TRBV14 and TRBJ1-1, with D uncertain. This CDR3 contains 12 residues. Germline CDR1 SGHDN, CDR2 FVKESK. V was pared by 4 bases and J by 7 bases, with 10 bases between.

The CDR3 bases are TGTGCCAGCAGCTTAGTGTTCGGGAACACTGAAGCTTTCTTT. This gives the protein CASSLVFGNTEAFF. The chain links TRBV7-2 to TRBJ1-1; D is unresolved. Germline CDR1 SGHTA, CDR2 FQGNSA. The CDR3 has 14 residues. V gave up 1 base and J gave up 1 base, with 7 bases separating them. Combining the CDR3 with reference TRBV7-2 and TRBJ1-1 gives the whole variable domain GAGVSQSPSNKVTEKGKDVELRCDPISGHTALYWYRQSLGQGLEFLIYFQGNSAPDKSGLPSDRFSAERTGGSVSTLTIQRTQQEDSAVYLCASSLVFGNTEAFFGQGTRLTVV.

The chain employs TRBV2 and TRBJ2-5; TRBD2 matches 7 bases. V shed 2 bases, J shed 2 bases, and the junction held 8 bases outside the gene matches. The germline V gene encodes CDR1 SNHLY and CDR2 FYNNEI. The CDR3 totals 16 residues. The CDR3 nucleotides are TGTGCCAGCAGTGAAATTCGGCGGGGGAATCAAGAGACCCAGTACTTC. This encodes CASSEIRRGNQETQYF.

The V and J genes are TRBV11-2 and TRBJ1-4; no clear D. The CDR3 sequence is 15 residues long. With 1 base removed from V and 4 bases from J, the gap between germline ends came to 10 bases. Germline assignment: CDR1 SGHAT and CDR2 FQNNGV. In DNA, the CDR3 is TGTGCCAGCAGCTTAGGGGCAGCGGGTAATGAAAAACTGTTTTTT. Protein sequence: CASSLGAAGNEKLFF. The entire variable domain, with the rest obtained from reference TRBV11-2 and TRBJ1-4, is as follows: EAGVAQSPRYKIIEKRQSVAFWCNPISGHATLYWYQQILGQGPKLLIQFQNNGVVDDSQLPKDRFSAERLKGVDSTLKIQPAKLEDSAVYLCASSLGAAGNEKLFFGSGTQLSVL.

The J gene is TRBJ1-4, the V gene TRBV10-3; 7 bases line up with TRBD1. After removal of 2 bases from V and 8 bases from J, the junction contained 8 bases not matched to a gene. Germline V gene sequence: CDR1 ENHRY, CDR2 SYGVKD. This CDR3 is 15 amino acids long. The CDR3 region has the DNA TGTGCCATCAGTGAGAGGGACAGTCAGGTAGAAAAACTGTTTTTT. Translating it yields CAISERDSQVEKLFF.

The genes are TRBV5-6 and TRBJ2-7; 8 bases are shared with TRBD1. V was pared by 3 bases and J by 6 bases, with 5 bases of the junction left unmatched. The CDR3 is 13 amino acids. The germline gives CDR1 SGHDT, CDR2 YYEEEE. DNA of the CDR3: TGTGCCAGCAGCTGGCAGGGGGCCGCCGAGCAGTACTTC. Translating it yields CASSWQGAAEQYF.

The chain couples TRBV12-3 or TRBV12-4 to TRBJ1-6, with D hard to call. V dropped 1 base and J dropped 7 bases, with 5 bases sitting between them. This CDR3 has 13 amino acids. Here the CDR3 reads CASSLGANSPLHF. Here the CDR3 DNA reads TGTGCCAGCAGTTTAGGGGCGAATTCACCCCTCCACTTT.

The chain carries TRBV27 and TRBJ1-2; the D gene is possibly TRBD1 (5 bases). Trimming removed 3 bases at V and 11 bases at J, with 13 bases between. Germline V gene data show CDR1 as MNHEY and CDR2 as SMNVEV (reference sequence). This CDR3 spans 12 amino acids. CDR3 in amino acids: CASSFLGEEYTF. In nucleotides, the CDR3 is TGTGCCAGCAGTTTTTTAGGGGAGGAGTACACCTTC.

This chain connects TRBV11-2 to TRBJ2-3, with 11 positions matching TRBD2. The CDR3 has 16 amino acids. The ends lost 1 base at V and 2 bases at J; junction bases unmatched: 2. The germline gives CDR1 SGHAT, CDR2 FQNNGV. CDR3 loop: CASSLVLAGDTDTQYF. The CDR3 DNA reads as TGTGCCAGCAGCTTAGTACTAGCGGGAGACACAGATACGCAGTATTTT.

The chain combines TRBV6-2 or TRBV6-3 with TRBJ2-1, with 11 bases matching TRBD1. The V gene end was trimmed by 4 bases and the J gene end by 8 bases; junction bases not matched to a gene: 7. The CDR3 contains 15 residues. Germline CDR1 reads MNHEY; CDR2 reads SVGEGT. DNA for the CDR3: TGTGCCAGCAGTTCCGGGACAGGGGGATTCTATGAGCAGTTCTTC. The encoded protein is CASSSGTGGFYEQFF.

J is TRBJ1-4 and V is TRBV7-8; D might be TRBD1 (5 bases). This CDR3 is built from 15 residues. Germline lookup yields CDR1 SGHVS and CDR2 FQNEAQ. V lost 3 bases to trimming and J lost 3 bases, with 11 bases between them. The CDR3 loop is CASSLYRQPNEKLFF. For the CDR3, the DNA is TGTGCCAGCAGCTTGTACCGACAGCCTAATGAAAAACTGTTTTTT.

There are many counts of this clone. The V gene is TRBV29-1, the J gene TRBJ1-3; 10 bases fit TRBD1. Germline V gene sequence: CDR1 SQVTM, CDR2 ANQGSEA. The J segment lost 4 bases and the V segment lost 3 bases, leaving 3 bases of the junction unmatched. The CDR3 loop spans 14 amino acids. The CDR3 region has the DNA TGCAGCGTTGAGACAGGGGGCTCAGGAAACACCATATATTTT. Its protein product is CSVETGGSGNTIYF.

CDR3 amino acids: CASSLDPGLMGGNTIYF. The CDR3 coding sequence is TGCGCCAGCAGCTTGGATCCGGGACTAATGGGGGGAAACACCATATATTTT. This sequence joins TRBV5-1 and TRBJ1-3; tentatively, D is TRBD1 (5 bases). CDR1 is SGHRS, CDR2 YFSETQ, per germline. Between the trimmed V and J ends, which lost 0 bases and 4 bases, there was a span of 17 bases. This CDR3 comprises 17 residues. Combining the CDR3 with reference TRBV5-1 and TRBJ1-3 gives the whole variable domain KAGVTQTPRYLIKTRGQQVTLSCSPISGHRSVSWYQQTPGQGLQFLFEYFSETQRNKGNFPGRFSGRQFSNSRSEMNVSTLELGDSALYLCASSLDPGLMGGNTIYFGEGSWLTVV.

V usage is TRBV6-1 and J usage is TRBJ1-2; D uncertain. From germline, CDR1 is MNHNS and CDR2 SASEGT. This CDR3 is 14 amino acids long. The V gene lost 1 base and the J gene lost 8 bases, with 14 bases spanning the gap. This CDR3 is CASSEVARTGGYTF. Here the CDR3 DNA reads TGTGCCAGCAGTGAAGTGGCCAGGACGGGGGGCTACACCTTC.